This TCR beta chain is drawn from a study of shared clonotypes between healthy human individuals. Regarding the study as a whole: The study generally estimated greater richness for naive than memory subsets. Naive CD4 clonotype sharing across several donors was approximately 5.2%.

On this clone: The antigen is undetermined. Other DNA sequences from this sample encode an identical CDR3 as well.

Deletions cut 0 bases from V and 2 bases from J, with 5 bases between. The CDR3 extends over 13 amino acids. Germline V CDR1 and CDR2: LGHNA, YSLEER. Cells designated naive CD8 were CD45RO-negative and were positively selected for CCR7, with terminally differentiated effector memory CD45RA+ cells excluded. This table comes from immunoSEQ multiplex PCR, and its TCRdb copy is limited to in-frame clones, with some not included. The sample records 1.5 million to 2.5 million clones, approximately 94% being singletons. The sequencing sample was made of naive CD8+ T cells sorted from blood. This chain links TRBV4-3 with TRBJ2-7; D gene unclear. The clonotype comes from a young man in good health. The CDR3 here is CASSQDTAYEQYF. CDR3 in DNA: TGCGCCAGCAGCCAAGATACAGCCTACGAGCAGTACTTC.